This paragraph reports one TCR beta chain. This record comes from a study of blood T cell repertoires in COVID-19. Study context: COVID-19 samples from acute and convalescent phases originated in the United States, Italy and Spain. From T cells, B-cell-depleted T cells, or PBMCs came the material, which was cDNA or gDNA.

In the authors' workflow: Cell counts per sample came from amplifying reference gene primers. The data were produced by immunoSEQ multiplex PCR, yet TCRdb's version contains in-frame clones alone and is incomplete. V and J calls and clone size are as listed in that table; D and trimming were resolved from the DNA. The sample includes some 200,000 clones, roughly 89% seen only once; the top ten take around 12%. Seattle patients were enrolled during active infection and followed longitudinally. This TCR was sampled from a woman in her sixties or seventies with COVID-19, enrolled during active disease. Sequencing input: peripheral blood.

The CDR3 region is CASSPQEPGPYEQYF. In nucleotides, the CDR3 is TGTGCCAGCAGCCCACAGGAGCCTGGGCCTTACGAGCAGTACTTC. The genes are TRBV11-2 and TRBJ2-7; maybe TRBD1 (5 bases). The germline V gene has CDR1 SGHAT and CDR2 FQNNGV. Trimming removed 5 bases at V and 4 bases at J, with 18 bases between. The CDR3 runs to 15 residues.